A selection of T cell receptor beta chains follows, all from one sample in a study of blood T cell repertoires in COVID-19. Some clones are missing from TCRdb's copy, which holds only in-frame ones; the method was immunoSEQ multiplex PCR. The sample holds about 80,000 clones, around 88% seen once. The sample taken for sequencing was peripheral blood. The origin of the receptors is a woman older than 75 with acute or convalescent COVID-19. CDR3s include the opening cysteine and the closing phenylalanine or tryptophan. D genes are given only for firm matches. Expanded clones are given a class, and other clones once, few, many or no size at all.

V: TRBV9
size: .
J: TRBJ2-5
D: TRBD1
DNA: TGTGCCAGCAGCCCTTTACCGACAGGGGTGTTACAAGAGACCCAGTACTTC
CDR3: CASSPLPTGVLQETQYF

V: TRBV18
size: .
J: TRBJ1-1
D: .
DNA: TGTGCCAGCTCACCGAGGTCGAACACTGAAGCTTTCTTT
CDR3: CASSPRSNTEAFF

V: TRBV5-6
size: .
J: TRBJ2-1
D: .
DNA: TGTGCCAGCAGCCGCAAACAGGTTTGGGGTGAGCAGTTCTTC
CDR3: CASSRKQVWGEQFF

V: TRBV21-1
size: .
J: TRBJ1-5
D: .
DNA: TGTGCCAGCAGCAAGGCCCTGACAAGTAGCAATCAGCCCCAGCATTTT
CDR3: CASSKALTSSNQPQHF

V: TRBV18
size: .
J: TRBJ2-2
D: .
DNA: TGTGCCAGCTCACCACCGGTGTTGCTAGCCACCGGGGAGCTGTTTTTT
CDR3: CASSPPVLLATGELFF

V: TRBV28
size: .
J: TRBJ2-7
D: TRBD2
DNA: TGTGCCAGCAGTTTCGCCAGCGGGACGGGGGAGCAGTACTTC
CDR3: CASSFASGTGEQYF

V: TRBV19
size: .
J: TRBJ1-1
D: TRBD1
DNA: TGTGCCACTAAAACAGGGGTGAACACTGAAGCTTTCTTT
CDR3: CATKTGVNTEAFF

V: TRBV6-5
size: .
J: TRBJ1-1
D: .
DNA: TGTGCCAGCAGCGCAGCGGGGGCCCTTGAAGCTTTCTTT
CDR3: CASSAAGALEAFF

V: TRBV9
size: .
J: TRBJ2-1
D: TRBD1
DNA: TGTGCCAGCAGCGGTTGGACAGGGCACAATGAGCAGTTCTTC
CDR3: CASSGWTGHNEQFF

V: TRBV11-2
size: .
J: TRBJ2-5
D: TRBD2
DNA: TGTGCCAGCAGCTTACCGGGACTAGCGGGGTTTCGGGGGGAGACCCAGTACTTC
CDR3: CASSLPGLAGFRGETQYF

V: TRBV5-1
size: .
J: TRBJ1-1
D: .
DNA: TGCGCCAGCGCCCGGGGATCCATGAACACTGAAGCTTTCTTT
CDR3: CASARGSMNTEAFF

V: TRBV21-1
size: .
J: TRBJ2-7
D: .
DNA: TGTGCCAGCAGGGCAGACAGGGGAAACCCCTACGAGCAGTACTTC
CDR3: CASRADRGNPYEQYF

V: TRBV5-1
size: .
J: TRBJ2-1
D: .
DNA: TGCGCCAGCAGCTTTGGAGACTACAAAGGTGAGCAGTTCTTC
CDR3: CASSFGDYKGEQFF

V: TRBV19
size: .
J: TRBJ1-1
D: TRBD1
DNA: TGTGCCAGTAACCTGAGGCCCGGGACAGGGGGCACTGAAGCTTTCTTT
CDR3: CASNLRPGTGGTEAFF

V: TRBV7-6
size: .
J: TRBJ2-1
D: TRBD2
DNA: TGTGCCAGCAGCTTACTAGCGGGAGGGACCGATGAGCAGTTCTTC
CDR3: CASSLLAGGTDEQFF

V: TRBV14
size: once
J: TRBJ2-7
D: TRBD2
DNA: TGTGCCAGCAGCCAAGCGGGACTAGCGGGGGGAATTGCGTACTTC
CDR3: CASSQAGLAGGIAYF

V: TRBV5-4
size: few
J: TRBJ2-7
D: .
DNA: TGTGCCAGCAAATTTTATAAGGGGGACGAGCAGTACTTC
CDR3: CASKFYKGDEQYF

V: TRBV4-2
size: few
J: TRBJ1-5
D: TRBD1
DNA: TGTGCCAGCAGCCAGGACAGGGATAAGACCCAGCATTTT
CDR3: CASSQDRDKTQHF

V: TRBV5-6
size: .
J: TRBJ2-2
D: .
DNA: TGTGCCAGCAGCTTGGAGTTGCGGGATAACACCGGGGAGCTGTTTTTT
CDR3: CASSLELRDNTGELFF

V: TRBV12-3/TRBV12-4
size: .
J: TRBJ1-1
D: .
DNA: TGTGCCAGCACCCTACAGGGTAACACTGAAGCTTTCTTT
CDR3: CASTLQGNTEAFF

V: TRBV29-1
size: once
J: TRBJ2-5
D: .
DNA: TGCAGCGTCGCGGGTGCACAAGAGACCCAGTACTTC
CDR3: CSVAGAQETQYF

V: TRBV4-1
size: .
J: TRBJ2-3
D: TRBD1
DNA: TGCGCCAGCAGCCTCACCTCACAGGGGAAAGATACGCAGTATTTT
CDR3: CASSLTSQGKDTQYF

V: TRBV6-2/TRBV6-3
size: .
J: TRBJ2-7
D: TRBD1
DNA: TGTGCCAGCAGTTACTTAGGACAGGGTACCTACGAGCAGTACTTC
CDR3: CASSYLGQGTYEQYF

V: TRBV6-5
size: .
J: TRBJ2-5
D: .
DNA: TGTGCCAGCAGTTACTCGCCAGTACAAGAGACCCAGTACTTC
CDR3: CASSYSPVQETQYF

V: TRBV5-1
size: once
J: TRBJ2-5
D: TRBD2
DNA: TGCGCCAGCAGGGACACGGGAGGGCCTGGGGAGACCCAGTACTTC
CDR3: CASRDTGGPGETQYF

V: TRBV6-5
size: .
J: TRBJ1-6
D: TRBD1
DNA: TGTGCCAGCAGTTACCGACAGGGCGCGAATTCACCCCTCCACTTT
CDR3: CASSYRQGANSPLHF

V: TRBV2
size: .
J: TRBJ1-4
D: .
DNA: TGTGCCACTCGACGGGGTGACGGTGAAAAACTGTTTTTT
CDR3: CATRRGDGEKLFF

V: TRBV7-6
size: medium-sized
J: TRBJ1-3
D: .
DNA: TGTGCCAGCAGCTTAGCTTCGGGTTCTGGAAACACCATATATTTT
CDR3: CASSLASGSGNTIYF

V: TRBV19
size: few
J: TRBJ2-1
D: .
DNA: TGTGCCAGTAGCGGACAAGGCTGGGTGCATGAGCAGTTCTTC
CDR3: CASSGQGWVHEQFF

V: TRBV6-5
size: once
J: TRBJ2-7
D: TRBD2
DNA: TGTGCCACCCGGGACTACCCAAACTACGAGCAGTACTTC
CDR3: CATRDYPNYEQYF

V: TRBV5-1
size: .
J: TRBJ1-2
D: .
DNA: TGCGCCAGCAGCTTGGAGGGGAACTATGGCTACACCTTC
CDR3: CASSLEGNYGYTF

V: TRBV6-5
size: few
J: TRBJ1-1
D: .
DNA: TGTGCCAGCAGCTTTAACATGAACACTGAAGCTTTCTTT
CDR3: CASSFNMNTEAFF

V: TRBV6-5
size: few
J: TRBJ2-1
D: TRBD2
DNA: TGTGCCAGCAGCTTAGCGGGAGGTATTAATGAGCAGTTCTTC
CDR3: CASSLAGGINEQFF

V: TRBV11-3
size: .
J: TRBJ2-1
D: .
DNA: TGTGCCAGCAGCTTAGGCGGCAGGGAACGCAATGAGCAGTTCTTC
CDR3: CASSLGGRERNEQFF

V: TRBV6-6
size: .
J: TRBJ1-2
D: .
DNA: TGTGCCAGCAGTCCTATAGGGTGGGGAGGAACGAGGAACTATGGCTACACCTTC
CDR3: CASSPIGWGGTRNYGYTF

V: TRBV19
size: once
J: TRBJ1-2
D: .
DNA: TGTGCCGAAGTCTTTAACTTCTATGGCTACACCTTC
CDR3: CAEVFNFYGYTF

V: TRBV6-5
size: .
J: TRBJ2-4
D: TRBD2
DNA: TGTGCCAGCAGAAGGGAGGGGACAAACATTCAGTACTTC
CDR3: CASRREGTNIQYF

V: TRBV6-6
size: .
J: TRBJ1-2
D: TRBD1
DNA: TGTGCCAGCAGTGCCGGACAGGGGGCGCGGGGCTACACCTTC
CDR3: CASSAGQGARGYTF

V: TRBV18
size: .
J: TRBJ1-5
D: .
DNA: TGTGCCAGCTCACCTGACCAGGTCCCCGGGGGGTCCCAGCATTTT
CDR3: CASSPDQVPGGSQHF

V: TRBV5-5
size: .
J: TRBJ1-1
D: TRBD1
DNA: TGTGCCAGCAGCCCTACAGGGGGGAACACTGAAGCTTTCTTT
CDR3: CASSPTGGNTEAFF

V: TRBV7-9
size: .
J: TRBJ2-5
D: .
DNA: TGTGCCAGCAGCCCTCAAGAGACCCAGTACTTC
CDR3: CASSPQETQYF

V: TRBV6-2/TRBV6-3
size: .
J: TRBJ1-2
D: .
DNA: TGTGCCAGCAGCCACATCAAGAGGGTTTATGGCTACACCTTC
CDR3: CASSHIKRVYGYTF

V: TRBV2
size: .
J: TRBJ1-1
D: .
DNA: TGTGCCAGCAGTGATACCGACAGCACTGAAGCTTTCTTT
CDR3: CASSDTDSTEAFF

V: TRBV4-1
size: .
J: TRBJ2-7
D: .
DNA: TGCGCCAGCAGCCAAGCTCTCGGAACAGGGAGAGAGCAGTACTTC
CDR3: CASSQALGTGREQYF

V: TRBV7-2
size: .
J: TRBJ2-5
D: .
DNA: TGTGCCAGCAGCCGGGCCCTGGAGGGGGGGCTTCAAGAGACCCAGTACTTC
CDR3: CASSRALEGGLQETQYF

V: TRBV7-9
size: .
J: TRBJ2-3
D: .
DNA: TGTGCCAGCAACAAAGAGCTGGCGGGGGCCACAGATACGCAGTATTTT
CDR3: CASNKELAGATDTQYF

V: TRBV4-3
size: .
J: TRBJ2-5
D: TRBD1
DNA: TGCGCCAGCAGCCAAACCTACCTGGGACAGGGACCCCAAGAGACCCAGTACTTC
CDR3: CASSQTYLGQGPQETQYF

V: TRBV12-2
size: .
J: TRBJ2-3
D: .
DNA: TGTGCAAGTCGCACCAGGGTGTCTAGCACAGATACGCAGTATTTT
CDR3: CASRTRVSSTDTQYF

V: TRBV7-2
size: .
J: TRBJ1-5
D: TRBD1
DNA: TGTGCCAGCAGCTCAACAACAGGGGGCAATCAGCCCCAGCATTTT
CDR3: CASSSTTGGNQPQHF

V: TRBV6-1
size: .
J: TRBJ2-3
D: .
DNA: TGTGCCAGCAGTGAAGAAGGAGGGCGGAATACGCAGTATTTT
CDR3: CASSEEGGRNTQYF

V: TRBV10-3
size: .
J: TRBJ1-6
D: .
DNA: TGTGCCATCAGTGGGGAGGGAAGGTCACCCCTCCACTTT
CDR3: CAISGEGRSPLHF

V: TRBV25-1
size: .
J: TRBJ2-5
D: .
DNA: TGTGCCAGCAGTGTCGGGTATGGTGGGGCGATCGCCGGGGAGACCCAGTACTTC
CDR3: CASSVGYGGAIAGETQYF

V: TRBV2
size: once
J: TRBJ2-3
D: .
DNA: TGTGCCAGCAGTGATGATAGGGGTGATACGCAGTATTTT
CDR3: CASSDDRGDTQYF

V: TRBV11-2
size: .
J: TRBJ2-1
D: .
DNA: TGTGCCAGCAGGGCAGTAGGGGGACCATACAATGAGCAGTTCTTC
CDR3: CASRAVGGPYNEQFF

V: TRBV4-2
size: .
J: TRBJ2-2
D: .
DNA: TGTGCCAGCAGCCAAGTAAGCCAGGAGAACACCGGGGAGCTGTTTTTT
CDR3: CASSQVSQENTGELFF